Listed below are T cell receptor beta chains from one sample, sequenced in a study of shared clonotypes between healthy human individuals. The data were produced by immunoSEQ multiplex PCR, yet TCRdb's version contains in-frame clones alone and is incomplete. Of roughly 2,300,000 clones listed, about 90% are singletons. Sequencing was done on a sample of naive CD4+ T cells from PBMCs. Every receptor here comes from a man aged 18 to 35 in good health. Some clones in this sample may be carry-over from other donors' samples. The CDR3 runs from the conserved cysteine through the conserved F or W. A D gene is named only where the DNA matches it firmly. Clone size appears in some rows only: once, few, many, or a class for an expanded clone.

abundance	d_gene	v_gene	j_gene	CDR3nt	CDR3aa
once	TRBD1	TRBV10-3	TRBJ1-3	TGTGCCATCAGTGCCCCCAGACAGGGGGGTTCATCAGGAAACACCATATATTTT	CAISAPRQGGSSGNTIYF
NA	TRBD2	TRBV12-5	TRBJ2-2	TGTGCTAGTGGTTTGGCCACACCTGGGGGGGTCGGGGAGCTGTTTTTT	CASGLATPGGVGELFF
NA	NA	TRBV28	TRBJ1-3	TGTGCCAGCAGTTTAAACTCTGGAAACACCATATATTTT	CASSLNSGNTIYF
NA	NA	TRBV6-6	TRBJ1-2	TGTGCCAGCAGTTCCCAAACAACTTCTAATGGCTACACCTTC	CASSSQTTSNGYTF
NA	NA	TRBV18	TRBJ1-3	TGTGCCAGCTCCCCAATACAAGGGACCGTCTCTGGAAACACCATATATTTT	CASSPIQGTVSGNTIYF
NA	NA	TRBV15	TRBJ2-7	TGTGCCACCAGCAGAGAGATAACATACAGCTACGAGCAGTACTTC	CATSREITYSYEQYF
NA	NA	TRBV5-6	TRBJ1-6	TGTGCCAGCACCCGCGGGGACTTCTCACCCCTCCACTTT	CASTRGDFSPLHF
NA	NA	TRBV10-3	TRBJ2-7	TGTGCCATCAGTCCAGTGGGGGGCATTAGCTACGAGCAGTACTTC	CAISPVGGISYEQYF
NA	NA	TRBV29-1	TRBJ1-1	TGCAGCGCTTCCATGAACACTGAAGCTTTCTTT	CSASMNTEAFF
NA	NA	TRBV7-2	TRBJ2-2	TGTGCCAGCAGCTTATCGCCGGGATCTGACACCGGGGAGCTGTTTTTT	CASSLSPGSDTGELFF
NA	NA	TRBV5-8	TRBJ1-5	TGTGCCAGCAGCCCCCCAGGGTATCAGCCCCAGCATTTT	CASSPPGYQPQHF